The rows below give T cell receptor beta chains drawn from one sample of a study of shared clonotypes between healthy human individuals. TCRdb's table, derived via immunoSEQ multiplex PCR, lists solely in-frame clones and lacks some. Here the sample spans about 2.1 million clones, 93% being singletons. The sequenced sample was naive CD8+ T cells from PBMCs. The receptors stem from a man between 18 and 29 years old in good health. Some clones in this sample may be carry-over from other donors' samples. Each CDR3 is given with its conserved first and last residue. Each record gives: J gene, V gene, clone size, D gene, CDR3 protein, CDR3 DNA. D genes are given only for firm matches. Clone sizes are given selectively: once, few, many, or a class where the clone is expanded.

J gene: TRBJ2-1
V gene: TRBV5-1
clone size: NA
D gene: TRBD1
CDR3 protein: CASSQTGGFYNEQFF
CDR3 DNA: TGCGCCAGCAGCCAGACAGGGGGCTTCTACAATGAGCAGTTCTTC

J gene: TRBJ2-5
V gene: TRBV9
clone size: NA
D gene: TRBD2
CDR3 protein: CASSAGTSGMLKTQYF
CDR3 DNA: TGTGCCAGCAGCGCTGGGACTAGCGGGATGTTGAAGACCCAGTACTTC

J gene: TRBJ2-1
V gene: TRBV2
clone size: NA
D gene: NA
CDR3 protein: CASSDSRLDYSISSYNEQFF
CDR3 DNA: TGTGCCAGCAGTGATTCCCGTCTAGATTATTCAATTAGCTCCTACAATGAGCAGTTCTTC

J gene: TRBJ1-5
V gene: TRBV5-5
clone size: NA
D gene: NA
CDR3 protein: CASSPSNQPQHF
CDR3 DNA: TGTGCCAGCAGCCCGAGCAATCAGCCCCAGCATTTT

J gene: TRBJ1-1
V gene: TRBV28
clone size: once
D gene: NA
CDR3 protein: CASSRGLEAFF
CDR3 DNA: TGTGCCAGCAGCCGCGGACTTGAAGCTTTCTTT

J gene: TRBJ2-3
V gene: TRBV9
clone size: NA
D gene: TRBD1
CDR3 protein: CASGRTGSTDTQYF
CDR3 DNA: TGTGCCAGCGGTAGGACAGGCAGCACAGATACGCAGTATTTT

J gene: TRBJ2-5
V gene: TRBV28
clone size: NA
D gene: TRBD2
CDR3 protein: CASSPRGLAGGETQYF
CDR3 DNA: TGTGCCAGCAGTCCCCGGGGACTAGCGGGAGGGGAGACCCAGTACTTC

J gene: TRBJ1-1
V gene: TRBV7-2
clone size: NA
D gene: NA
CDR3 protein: CASSATDGIDEAFF
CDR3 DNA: TGTGCCAGCAGCGCCACCGACGGGATCGATGAAGCTTTCTTT

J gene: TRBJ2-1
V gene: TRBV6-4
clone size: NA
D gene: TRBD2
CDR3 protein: CASSDGASGHNEQFF
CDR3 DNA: TGTGCCAGCAGTGACGGGGCTAGCGGGCATAATGAGCAGTTCTTC

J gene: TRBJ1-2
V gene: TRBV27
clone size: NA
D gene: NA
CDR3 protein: CASSPQISRAFYGYTF
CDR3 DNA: TGTGCCAGCAGTCCCCAGATATCGCGGGCCTTCTATGGCTACACCTTC

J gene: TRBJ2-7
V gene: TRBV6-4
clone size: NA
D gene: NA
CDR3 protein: CASIGGTRRVPYEQYF
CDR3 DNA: TGTGCCAGCATTGGAGGGACTCGGCGAGTGCCCTACGAGCAGTACTTC

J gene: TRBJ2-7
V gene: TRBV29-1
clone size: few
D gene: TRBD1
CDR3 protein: CSVSGQGGEQYF
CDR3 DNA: TGCAGCGTTTCAGGACAGGGGGGCGAGCAGTACTTC

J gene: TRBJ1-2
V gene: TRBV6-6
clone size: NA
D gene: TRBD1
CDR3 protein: CASSGRQGNYGYTF
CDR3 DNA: TGTGCCAGCAGCGGCCGACAGGGTAACTATGGCTACACCTTC

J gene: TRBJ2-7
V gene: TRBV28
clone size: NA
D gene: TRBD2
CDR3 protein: CASSLSIRTSGSSYEQYF
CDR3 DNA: TGTGCCAGCAGCCTATCTATAAGGACTAGCGGGAGCTCCTACGAGCAGTACTTC

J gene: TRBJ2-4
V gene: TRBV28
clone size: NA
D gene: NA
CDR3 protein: CASSFDPNIQYF
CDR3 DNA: TGTGCCAGCAGTTTCGACCCTAACATTCAGTACTTC

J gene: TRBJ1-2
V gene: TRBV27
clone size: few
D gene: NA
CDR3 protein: CASSPSYSNGYTF
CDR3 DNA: TGTGCCAGCAGTCCATCCTACTCCAATGGCTACACCTTC

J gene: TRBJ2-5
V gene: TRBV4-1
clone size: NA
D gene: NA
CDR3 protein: CASSPWGSGPHEETQYF
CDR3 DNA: TGCGCCAGCAGCCCTTGGGGATCGGGACCACATGAAGAGACCCAGTACTTC

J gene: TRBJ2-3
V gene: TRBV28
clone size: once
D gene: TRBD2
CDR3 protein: CASSSLAGPQRTDTQYF
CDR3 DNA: TGTGCCAGCAGTTCGCTAGCGGGTCCTCAACGTACAGATACGCAGTATTTT

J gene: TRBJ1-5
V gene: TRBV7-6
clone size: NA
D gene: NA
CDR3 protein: CASSLGGDNYNQPQHF
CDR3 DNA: TGTGCCAGCAGCTTGGGGGGGGACAACTATAATCAGCCCCAGCATTTT

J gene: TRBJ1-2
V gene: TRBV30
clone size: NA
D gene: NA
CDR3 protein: CATHGTYGYTF
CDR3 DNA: TGTGCCACCCACGGCACCTATGGCTACACCTTC

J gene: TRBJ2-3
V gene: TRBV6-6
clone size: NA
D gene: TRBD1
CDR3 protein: CASSFRQGTYTDTQYF
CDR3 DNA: TGTGCCAGCAGTTTCAGACAGGGGACCTACACAGATACGCAGTATTTT

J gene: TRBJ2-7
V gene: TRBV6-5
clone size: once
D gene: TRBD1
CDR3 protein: CASLPGQFSYEQYF
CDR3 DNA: TGTGCCAGCCTACCGGGACAGTTCTCCTACGAGCAGTACTTC

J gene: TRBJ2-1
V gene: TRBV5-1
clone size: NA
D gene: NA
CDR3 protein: CASSLWGPNEQFF
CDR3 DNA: TGCGCCAGCAGCTTGTGGGGGCCCAATGAGCAGTTCTTC

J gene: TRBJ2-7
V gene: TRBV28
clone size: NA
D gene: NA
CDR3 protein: CASRALLSYEQYF
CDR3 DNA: TGTGCCAGCAGGGCCCTACTCTCCTACGAGCAGTACTTC

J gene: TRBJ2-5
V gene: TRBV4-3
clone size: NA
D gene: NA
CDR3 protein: CASSQDGGTVLSETQYF
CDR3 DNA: TGCGCCAGCAGCCAAGACGGCGGGACAGTGTTATCCGAGACCCAGTACTTC

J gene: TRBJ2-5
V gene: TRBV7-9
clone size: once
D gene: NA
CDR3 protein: CASSLATREQYF
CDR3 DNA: TGTGCCAGCAGCTTAGCTACACGGGAGCAGTACTTC

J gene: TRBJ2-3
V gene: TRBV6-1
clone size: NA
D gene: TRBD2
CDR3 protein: CASSVVAGGALSTDTQYF
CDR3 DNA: TGTGCCAGCAGTGTCGTAGCGGGAGGCGCCCTTAGCACAGATACGCAGTATTTT

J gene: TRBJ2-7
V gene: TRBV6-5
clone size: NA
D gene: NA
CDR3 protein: CASSPIGGYEQYF
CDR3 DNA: TGTGCCAGCAGCCCAATTGGGGGTTACGAGCAGTACTTC

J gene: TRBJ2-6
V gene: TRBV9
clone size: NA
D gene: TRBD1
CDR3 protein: CASSQMIQGAGANVLTF
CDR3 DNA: TGTGCCAGCAGCCAAATGATCCAGGGGGCTGGGGCCAACGTCCTGACTTTC

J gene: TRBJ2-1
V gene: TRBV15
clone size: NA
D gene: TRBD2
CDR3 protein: CATSEREDEQFF
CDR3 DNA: TGTGCCACCAGCGAGCGGGAGGATGAGCAGTTCTTC

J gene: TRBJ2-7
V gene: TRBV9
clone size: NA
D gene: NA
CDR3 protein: CASSVAPRGSYEQYF
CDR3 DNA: TGTGCCAGCAGCGTAGCCCCCAGGGGCTCCTACGAGCAGTACTTC

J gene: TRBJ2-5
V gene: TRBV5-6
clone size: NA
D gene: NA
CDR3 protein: CASSAWRAEIQETQYF
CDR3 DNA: TGTGCCAGCAGCGCTTGGCGGGCGGAAATCCAAGAGACCCAGTACTTC

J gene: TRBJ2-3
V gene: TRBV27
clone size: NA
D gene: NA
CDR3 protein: CASSTEGLVDTQYF
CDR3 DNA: TGTGCCAGCAGCACGGAGGGCCTGGTTGATACGCAGTATTTT

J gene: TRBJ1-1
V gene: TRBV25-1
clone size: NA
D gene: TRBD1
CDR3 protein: CASSEIAGTGITEAFF
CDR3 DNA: TGTGCCAGCAGTGAGATCGCCGGGACAGGGATCACTGAAGCTTTCTTT

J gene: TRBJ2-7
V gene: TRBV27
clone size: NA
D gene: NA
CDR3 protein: CASSSHLTAYEQYF
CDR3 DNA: TGTGCCAGCAGTTCACACCTAACAGCGTACGAGCAGTACTTC

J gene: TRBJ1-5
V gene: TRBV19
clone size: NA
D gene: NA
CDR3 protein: CASSIGPVWPQHF
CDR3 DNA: TGTGCCAGTAGTATAGGCCCCGTTTGGCCCCAGCATTTT

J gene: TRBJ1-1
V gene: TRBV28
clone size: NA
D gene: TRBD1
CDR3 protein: CASSPGGRIAFF
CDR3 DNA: TGTGCCAGCAGTCCAGGGGGTAGGATAGCTTTCTTT

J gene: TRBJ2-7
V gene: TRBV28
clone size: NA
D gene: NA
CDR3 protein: CASRPRLGGWHEQYF
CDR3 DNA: TGTGCCAGCAGGCCCCGCCTAGGGGGGTGGCACGAGCAGTACTTC

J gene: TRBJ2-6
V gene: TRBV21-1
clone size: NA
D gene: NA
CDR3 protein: CASSWGRNFTAGANVLTF
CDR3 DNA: TGTGCCAGCAGCTGGGGACGGAACTTCACGGCTGGGGCCAACGTCCTGACTTTC

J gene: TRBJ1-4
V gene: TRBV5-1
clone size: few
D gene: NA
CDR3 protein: CASSGGPSTNEKLFF
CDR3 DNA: TGCGCCAGCAGCGGAGGGCCGTCAACTAATGAAAAACTGTTTTTT

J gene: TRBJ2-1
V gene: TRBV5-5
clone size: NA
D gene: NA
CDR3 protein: CASSPGRGTGMGEQFF
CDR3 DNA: TGTGCCAGCAGCCCCGGTCGGGGGACGGGCATGGGTGAGCAGTTCTTC

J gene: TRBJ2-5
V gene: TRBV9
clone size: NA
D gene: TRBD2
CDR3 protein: CASSPVRREGRETQYF
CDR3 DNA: TGTGCCAGCAGCCCTGTTCGGCGGGAGGGCCGGGAGACCCAGTACTTC

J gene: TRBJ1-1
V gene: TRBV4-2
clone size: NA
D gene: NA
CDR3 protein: CASSRAGKPETEAFF
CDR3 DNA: TGTGCCAGCAGCCGCGCGGGTAAACCGGAAACTGAAGCTTTCTTT

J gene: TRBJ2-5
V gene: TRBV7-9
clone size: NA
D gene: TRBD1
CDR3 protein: CASSSRQGQETQYF
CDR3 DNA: TGTGCCAGCAGCTCCCGACAGGGGCAAGAGACCCAGTACTTC

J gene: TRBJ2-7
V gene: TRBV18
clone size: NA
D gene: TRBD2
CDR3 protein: CASSPPGTSGRAVTHEQYF
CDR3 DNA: TGTGCCAGCTCACCACCCGGGACTAGCGGGAGGGCCGTGACCCACGAGCAGTACTTC

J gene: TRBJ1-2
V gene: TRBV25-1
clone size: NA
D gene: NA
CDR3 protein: CASSEGFGPYGYTF
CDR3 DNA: TGTGCCAGCAGTGAAGGTTTTGGGCCCTATGGCTACACCTTC

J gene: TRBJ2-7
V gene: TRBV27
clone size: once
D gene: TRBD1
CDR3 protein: CASSLSSGTVSYEQYF
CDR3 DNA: TGTGCCAGCAGTTTATCATCCGGGACAGTGTCCTACGAGCAGTACTTC

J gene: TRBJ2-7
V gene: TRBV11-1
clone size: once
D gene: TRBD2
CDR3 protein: CASSLTAGGIYEQYF
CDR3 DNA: TGTGCCAGCAGCTTAACAGCGGGAGGCATCTACGAGCAGTACTTC

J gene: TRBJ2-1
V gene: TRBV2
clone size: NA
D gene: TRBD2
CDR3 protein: CASRGLAGELSYNEQFF
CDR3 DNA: TGTGCCAGCCGCGGACTAGCGGGAGAATTGTCCTACAATGAGCAGTTCTTC

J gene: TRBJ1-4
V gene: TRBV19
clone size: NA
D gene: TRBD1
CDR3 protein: CASSTRSGQGTNEKLFF
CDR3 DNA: TGTGCCAGTAGTACCCGCTCGGGACAGGGCACTAATGAAAAACTGTTTTTT

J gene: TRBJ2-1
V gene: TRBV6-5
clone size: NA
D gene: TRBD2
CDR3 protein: CASSPGSSGYNEQFF
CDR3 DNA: TGTGCCAGCAGTCCGGGTTCTAGCGGATACAATGAGCAGTTCTTC

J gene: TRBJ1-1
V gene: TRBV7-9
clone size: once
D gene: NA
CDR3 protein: CASSLVTLNTEAFF
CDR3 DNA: TGTGCCAGCAGCTTAGTAACACTGAACACTGAAGCTTTCTTT

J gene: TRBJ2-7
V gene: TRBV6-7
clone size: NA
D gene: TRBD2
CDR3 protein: CASSYQRDREGVVYEQYF
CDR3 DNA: TGTGCCAGCAGTTACCAGCGGGACCGCGAGGGAGTGGTCTACGAGCAGTACTTC

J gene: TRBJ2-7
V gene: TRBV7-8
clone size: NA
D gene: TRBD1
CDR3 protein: CASSSDRAGLEQYF
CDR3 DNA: TGTGCCAGCAGCTCGGACAGGGCAGGGCTCGAGCAGTACTTC

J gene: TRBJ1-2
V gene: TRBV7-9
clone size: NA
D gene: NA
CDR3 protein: CASSTHGNYGYTF
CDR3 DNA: TGTGCCAGCAGCACCCACGGTAACTATGGCTACACCTTC

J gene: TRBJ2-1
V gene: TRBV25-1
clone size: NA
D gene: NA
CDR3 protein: CASSVTLGAQFF
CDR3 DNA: TGTGCCAGCAGTGTGACGTTGGGGGCCCAATTCTTC

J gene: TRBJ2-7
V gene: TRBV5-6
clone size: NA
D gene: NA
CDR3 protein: CASSSEGWRGVGPEQYF
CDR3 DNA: TGTGCCAGCAGCTCAGAGGGATGGCGCGGGGTAGGTCCCGAGCAGTACTTC

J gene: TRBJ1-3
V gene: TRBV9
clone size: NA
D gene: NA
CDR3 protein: CASSGTGPGNTIYF
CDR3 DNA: TGTGCCAGCAGCGGCACAGGGCCCGGAAACACCATATATTTT

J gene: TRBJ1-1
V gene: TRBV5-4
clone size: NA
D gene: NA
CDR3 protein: CASSLPGAGVAFF
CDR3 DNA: TGTGCCAGCAGCTTGCCAGGGGCGGGTGTAGCTTTCTTT